This T cell receptor (beta chain) stems from a study of T cells expressing NK-cell markers. Study-wide context: Investigators obtained TCR beta repertoires from sorted CD3+CD56+NKG2C+, CD3+CD56+NKG2C- and CD3+CD56-NKG2C+ T cells.

TCRdb reprocessed the 5' RACE reads; each CDR3 protein has one entry and no DNA is given. Here the sample table reports a few hundred thousand distinct CDR3 sequences. This receptor was identified in a man aged 18 to 69 in good health. The sample taken for sequencing was blood T cells: a sorted CD56 or NKG2C T cell subset, CD4+ or CD8+ T cells, or bulk PBMC T cells (not recorded which).

This CDR3 reads CSVARLDRKQFF. The chain is built from TRBV29-1 and TRBJ2-1. In germline, CDR1 is SQVTM, CDR2 ANQGSEA. The CDR3 loop spans 12 amino acids.